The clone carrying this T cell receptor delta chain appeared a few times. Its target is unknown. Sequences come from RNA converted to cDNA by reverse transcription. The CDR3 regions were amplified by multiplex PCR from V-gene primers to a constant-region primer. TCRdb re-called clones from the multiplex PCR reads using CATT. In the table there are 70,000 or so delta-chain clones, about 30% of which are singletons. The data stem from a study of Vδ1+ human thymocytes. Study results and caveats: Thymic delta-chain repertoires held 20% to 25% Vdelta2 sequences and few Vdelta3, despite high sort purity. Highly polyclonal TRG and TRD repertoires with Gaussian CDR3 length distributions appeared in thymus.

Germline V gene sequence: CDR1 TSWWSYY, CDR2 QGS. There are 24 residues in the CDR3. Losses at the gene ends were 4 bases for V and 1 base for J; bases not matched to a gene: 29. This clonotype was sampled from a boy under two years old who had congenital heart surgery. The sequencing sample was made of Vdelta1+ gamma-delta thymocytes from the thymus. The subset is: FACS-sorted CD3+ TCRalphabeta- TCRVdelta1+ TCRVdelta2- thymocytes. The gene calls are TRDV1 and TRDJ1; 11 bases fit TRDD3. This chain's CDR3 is CALGAPSNLPTGDWGITLTDKLIF. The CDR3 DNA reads TGTGCTCTTGGGGCCCCTTCCAATCTTCCTACGGGGGACTGGGGGATAACCCTCACCGATAAACTCATCTTT.